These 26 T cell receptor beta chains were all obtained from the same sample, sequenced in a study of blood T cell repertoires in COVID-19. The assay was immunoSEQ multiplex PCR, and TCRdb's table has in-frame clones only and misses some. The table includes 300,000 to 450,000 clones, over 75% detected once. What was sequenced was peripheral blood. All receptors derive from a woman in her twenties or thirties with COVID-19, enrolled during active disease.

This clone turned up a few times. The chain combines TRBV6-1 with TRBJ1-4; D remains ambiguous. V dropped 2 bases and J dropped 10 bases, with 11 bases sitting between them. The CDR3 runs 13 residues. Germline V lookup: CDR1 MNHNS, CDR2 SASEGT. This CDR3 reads CASSEPPRGKLFF. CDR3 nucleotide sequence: TGTGCCAGCAGTGAACCACCTCGGGGAAAACTGTTTTTT.

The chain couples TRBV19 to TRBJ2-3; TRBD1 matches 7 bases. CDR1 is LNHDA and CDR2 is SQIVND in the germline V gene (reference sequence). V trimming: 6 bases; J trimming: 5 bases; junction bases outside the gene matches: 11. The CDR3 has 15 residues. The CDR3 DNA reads TGTGCCAGTAGGCGGACAGGCCCCGGGCAAGATACGCAGTATTTT. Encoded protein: CASRRTGPGQDTQYF.

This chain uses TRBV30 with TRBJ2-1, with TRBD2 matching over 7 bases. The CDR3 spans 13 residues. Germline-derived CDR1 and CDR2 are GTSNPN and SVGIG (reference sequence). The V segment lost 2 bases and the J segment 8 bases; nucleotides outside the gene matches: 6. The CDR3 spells CAWSLGRAYEQFF. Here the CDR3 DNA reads TGTGCCTGGAGTTTAGGGAGGGCCTATGAGCAGTTCTTC.

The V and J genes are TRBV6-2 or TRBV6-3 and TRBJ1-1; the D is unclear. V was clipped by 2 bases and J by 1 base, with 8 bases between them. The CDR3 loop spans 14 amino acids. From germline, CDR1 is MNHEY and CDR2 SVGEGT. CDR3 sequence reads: CASSYAVRNTEAFF. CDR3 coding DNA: TGTGCCAGCAGTTACGCGGTGAGGAACACTGAAGCTTTCTTT.

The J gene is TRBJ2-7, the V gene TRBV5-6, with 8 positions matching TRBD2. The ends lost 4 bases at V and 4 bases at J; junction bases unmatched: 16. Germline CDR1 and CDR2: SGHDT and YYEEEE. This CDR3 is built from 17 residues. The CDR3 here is CASSPRTNRASGYEQYF. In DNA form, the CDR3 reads TGTGCCAGCAGCCCCCGGACTAATAGGGCTAGCGGGTACGAGCAGTACTTC.

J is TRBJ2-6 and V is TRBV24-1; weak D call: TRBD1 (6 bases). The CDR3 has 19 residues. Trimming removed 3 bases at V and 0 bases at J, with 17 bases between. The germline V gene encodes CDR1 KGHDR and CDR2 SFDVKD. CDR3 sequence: CATSDKQGPTTSGANVLTF. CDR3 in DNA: TGTGCCACCAGTGATAAACAGGGTCCTACAACCTCTGGGGCCAACGTCCTGACTTTC.

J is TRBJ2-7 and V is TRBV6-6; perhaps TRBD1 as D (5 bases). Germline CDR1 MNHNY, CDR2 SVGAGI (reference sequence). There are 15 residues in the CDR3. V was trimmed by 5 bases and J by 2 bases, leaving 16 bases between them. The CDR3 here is CASSPTPGIPYEQYF. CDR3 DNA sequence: TGTGCCAGCAGTCCGACCCCAGGGATCCCCTACGAGCAGTACTTC.

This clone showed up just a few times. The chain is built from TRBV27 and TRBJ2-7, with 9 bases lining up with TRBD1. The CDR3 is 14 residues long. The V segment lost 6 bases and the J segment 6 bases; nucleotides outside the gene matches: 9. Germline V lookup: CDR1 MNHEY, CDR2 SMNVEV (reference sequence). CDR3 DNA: TGTGCCAGCAGCCCACGGGACAGGGCCCCCGAGCAGTACTTC. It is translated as CASSPRDRAPEQYF.

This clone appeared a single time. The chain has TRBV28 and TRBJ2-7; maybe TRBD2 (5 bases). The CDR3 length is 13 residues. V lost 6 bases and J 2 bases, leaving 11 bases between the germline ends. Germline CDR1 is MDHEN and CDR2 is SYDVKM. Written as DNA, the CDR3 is TGTGCCAGCAGCTCCGGACTGCCCTACGAGCAGTACTTC. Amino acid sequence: CASSSGLPYEQYF. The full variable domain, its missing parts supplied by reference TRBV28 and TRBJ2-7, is DVKVTQSSRYLVKRTGEKVFLECVQDMDHENMFWYRQDPGLGLRLIYFSYDVKMKEKGDIPEGYSVSREKKERFSLILESASTNQTSMYLCASSSGLPYEQYFGPGTRLTVT.

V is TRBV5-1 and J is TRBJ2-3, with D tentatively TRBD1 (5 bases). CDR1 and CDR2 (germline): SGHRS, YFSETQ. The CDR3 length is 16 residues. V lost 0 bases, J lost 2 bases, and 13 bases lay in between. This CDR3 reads CASSLAKGFATDTQYF. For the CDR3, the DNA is TGCGCCAGCAGCTTGGCCAAGGGGTTCGCCACAGATACGCAGTATTTT. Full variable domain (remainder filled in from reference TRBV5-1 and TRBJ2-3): KAGVTQTPRYLIKTRGQQVTLSCSPISGHRSVSWYQQTPGQGLQFLFEYFSETQRNKGNFPGRFSGRQFSNSRSEMNVSTLELGDSALYLCASSLAKGFATDTQYFGPGTRLTVL.

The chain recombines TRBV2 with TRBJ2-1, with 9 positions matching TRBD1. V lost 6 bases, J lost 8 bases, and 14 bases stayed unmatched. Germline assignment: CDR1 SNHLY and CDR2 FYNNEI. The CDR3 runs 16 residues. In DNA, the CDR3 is TGTGCCAGCAGGCCCCCCGGGACAGGGAAATGGGATGAGCAGTTCTTC. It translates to CASRPPGTGKWDEQFF.

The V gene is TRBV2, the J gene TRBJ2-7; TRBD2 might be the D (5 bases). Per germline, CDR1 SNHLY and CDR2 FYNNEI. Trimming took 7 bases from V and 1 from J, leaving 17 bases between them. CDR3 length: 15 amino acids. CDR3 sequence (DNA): TGTGCCAGCAACGGGAAGGTGACGGAATCCTACGAGCAGTACTTC. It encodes CASNGKVTESYEQYF. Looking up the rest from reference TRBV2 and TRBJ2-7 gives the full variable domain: EPEVTQTPSHQVTQMGQEVILRCVPISNHLYFYWYRQILGQKVEFLVSFYNNEISEKSEIFDDQFSVERPDGSNFTLKIRSTKLEDSAMYFCASNGKVTESYEQYFGPGTRLTVT.

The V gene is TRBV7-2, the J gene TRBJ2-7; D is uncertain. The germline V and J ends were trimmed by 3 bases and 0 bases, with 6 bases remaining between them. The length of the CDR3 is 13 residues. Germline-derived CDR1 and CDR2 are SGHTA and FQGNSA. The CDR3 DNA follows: TGTGCCAGCAGCTTTGACTTCTCCTACGAGCAGTACTTC. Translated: CASSFDFSYEQYF. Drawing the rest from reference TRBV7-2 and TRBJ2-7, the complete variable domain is GAGVSQSPSNKVTEKGKDVELRCDPISGHTALYWYRQSLGQGLEFLIYFQGNSAPDKSGLPSDRFSAERTGGSVSTLTIQRTQQEDSAVYLCASSFDFSYEQYFGPGTRLTVT.

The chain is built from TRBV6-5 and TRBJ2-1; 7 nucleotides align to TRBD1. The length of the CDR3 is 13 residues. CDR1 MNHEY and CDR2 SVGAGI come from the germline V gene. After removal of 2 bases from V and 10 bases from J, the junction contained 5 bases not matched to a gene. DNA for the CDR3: TGTGCCAGCAGTTACAACAGGGGCGGGGAGCAGTTCTTC. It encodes CASSYNRGGEQFF.

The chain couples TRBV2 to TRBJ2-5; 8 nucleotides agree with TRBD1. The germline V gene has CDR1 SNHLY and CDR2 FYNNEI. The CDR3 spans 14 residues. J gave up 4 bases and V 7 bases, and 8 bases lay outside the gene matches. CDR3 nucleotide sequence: TGTGCCAGCACTTCCGGGACAGGACTAGAGACCCAGTACTTC. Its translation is CASTSGTGLETQYF.

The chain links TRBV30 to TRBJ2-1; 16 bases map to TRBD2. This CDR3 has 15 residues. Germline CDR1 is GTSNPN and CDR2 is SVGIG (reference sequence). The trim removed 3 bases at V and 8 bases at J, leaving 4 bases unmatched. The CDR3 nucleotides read TGTGCCTGGAGGGGACTAGCGGGAGGGCCGTATGAGCAGTTCTTC. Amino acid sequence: CAWRGLAGGPYEQFF.

The CDR3, as DNA: TGTGCCAGCAGTTACAGTAGGGGAACCTATAATTCACCCCTCCACTTT. Translated, it gives CASSYSRGTYNSPLHF. The rearrangement uses TRBV6-2 or TRBV6-3 and TRBJ1-6; D may be TRBD1 (5 bases). In germline, CDR1 is MNHEY, CDR2 SVGEGT. There are 16 residues in the CDR3. Trimming removed 2 bases at V and 2 bases at J, with 10 bases between.

The CDR3 loop is CAIGTSGTTYEQYF. CDR3 nucleotide sequence: TGTGCCATCGGTACTAGCGGAACCACCTACGAGCAGTACTTC. The chain is built from TRBV10-3 and TRBJ2-7, with 8 nucleotides matching TRBD2. Trimming cost V 8 bases and J 2 bases; bases outside gene matches: 8. The CDR3 has 14 amino acids. CDR1 and CDR2 from the germline V gene are ENHRY and SYGVKD.

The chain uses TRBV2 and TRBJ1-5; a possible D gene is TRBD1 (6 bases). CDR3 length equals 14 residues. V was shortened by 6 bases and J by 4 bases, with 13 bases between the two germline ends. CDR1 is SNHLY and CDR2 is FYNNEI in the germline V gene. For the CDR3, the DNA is TGTGCCAGCAGAAAGGGACAATCGAATCAGCCCCAGCATTTT. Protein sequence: CASRKGQSNQPQHF.

CDR3 DNA: TGTGCCAGCTCCCTCAAACAGGGTCCCAATCAGCCCCAGCATTTT. The encoded protein is CASSLKQGPNQPQHF. The chain has TRBV18 and TRBJ1-5; possible D gene TRBD1, 6 bases. V was pared by 6 bases and J by 3 bases, with 15 bases between. Per germline, CDR1 KGHSH and CDR2 LQKENI. CDR3 size: 15 residues.

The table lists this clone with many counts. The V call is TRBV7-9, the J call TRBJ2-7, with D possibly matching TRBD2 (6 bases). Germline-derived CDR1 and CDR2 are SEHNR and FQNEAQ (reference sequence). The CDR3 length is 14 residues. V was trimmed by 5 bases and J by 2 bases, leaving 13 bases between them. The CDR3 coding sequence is TGTGCCAGCAGCCCGGGGAGGTCCACCTACGAGCAGTACTTC. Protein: CASSPGRSTYEQYF. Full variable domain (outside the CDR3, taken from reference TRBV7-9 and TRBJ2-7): DTGVSQNPRHKITKRGQNVTFRCDPISEHNRLYWYRQTLGQGPEFLTYFQNEAQLEKSRLLSDRFSAERPKGSFSTLEIQRTEQGDSAMYLCASSPGRSTYEQYFGPGTRLTVT.

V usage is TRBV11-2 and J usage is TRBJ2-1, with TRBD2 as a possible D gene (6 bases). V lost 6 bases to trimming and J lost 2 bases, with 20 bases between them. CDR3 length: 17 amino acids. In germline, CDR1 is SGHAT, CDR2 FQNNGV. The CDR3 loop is CASRNPRLARTYNEQFF. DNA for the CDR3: TGTGCCAGCAGGAACCCTCGGCTAGCGAGAACCTACAATGAGCAGTTCTTC.

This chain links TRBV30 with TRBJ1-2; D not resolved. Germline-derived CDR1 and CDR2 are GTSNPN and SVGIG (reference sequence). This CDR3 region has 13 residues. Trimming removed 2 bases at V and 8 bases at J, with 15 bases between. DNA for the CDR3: TGTGCCTGGAGTCCGACGGATGGGCACGGCTACACCTTC. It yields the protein CAWSPTDGHGYTF.

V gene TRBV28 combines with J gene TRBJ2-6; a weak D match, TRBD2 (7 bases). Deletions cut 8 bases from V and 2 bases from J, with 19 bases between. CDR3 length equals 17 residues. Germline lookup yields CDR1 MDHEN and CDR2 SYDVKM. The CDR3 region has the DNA TGTGCCAGCTCTGTCAGGGGACTAAAAACTGGGGCCAACGTCCTGACTTTC. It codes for CASSVRGLKTGANVLTF.

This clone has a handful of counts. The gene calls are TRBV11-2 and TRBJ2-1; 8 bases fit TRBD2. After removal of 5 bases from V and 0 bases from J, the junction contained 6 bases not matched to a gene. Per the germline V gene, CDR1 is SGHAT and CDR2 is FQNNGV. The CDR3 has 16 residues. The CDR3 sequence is CASSQGAGGSYNEQFF. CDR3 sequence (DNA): TGTGCCAGCAGCCAGGGTGCGGGAGGCTCCTACAATGAGCAGTTCTTC.

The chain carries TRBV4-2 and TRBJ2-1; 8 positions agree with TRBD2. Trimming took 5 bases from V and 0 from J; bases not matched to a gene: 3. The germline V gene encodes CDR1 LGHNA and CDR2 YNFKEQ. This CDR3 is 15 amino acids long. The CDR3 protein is CASSVAGGSYNEQFF. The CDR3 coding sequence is TGTGCCAGCAGCGTGGCGGGAGGCTCCTACAATGAGCAGTTCTTC.